The 29 T cell receptor beta chains given below trace back to one sample, sequenced in a study of PD-1 blockade in classical Hodgkin lymphoma. TCRdb's copy holds only in-frame clones and misses some; the assay was immunoSEQ multiplex PCR. The profile shows tens of thousands of clones, 89% of them singletons. Every patient had relapsed following autologous stem cell transplantation, and cohorts differed in brentuximab vedotin exposure. Source: peripheral blood mononuclear cells (PBMCs), taken before the second cycle of nivolumab. These receptors all come from a human donor with classical Hodgkin lymphoma.

The chain links TRBV7-3 to TRBJ2-5; 9 nucleotides agree with TRBD1. Germline V CDR1 and CDR2: SGHTA, FQGTGA. V was clipped by 5 bases and J by 3 bases; unmatched bases: 10. There are 16 residues in the CDR3. The CDR3 DNA follows: TGTGCCAGCAGCCCGGTCGGGACAGGGAAAGAAGAGACCCAGTACTTC. This sequence encodes CASSPVGTGKEETQYF.

V and J are TRBV27 and TRBJ1-2, with TRBD1 matching over 9 bases. Germline V gene lookup returns CDR1 MNHEY and CDR2 SMNVEV (reference sequence). Trimming took 5 bases from V and 5 from J; bases not matched to a gene: 9. The CDR3 consists of 15 residues. CDR3 in amino acids: CASSVRQGVAYGYTF. The CDR3 DNA is TGTGCCAGCAGTGTAAGACAGGGGGTCGCATATGGCTACACCTTC.

This clone was picked up one time. The chain uses TRBV28 and TRBJ2-2; D ambiguous. Looked up from germline, CDR1 is MDHEN and CDR2 is SYDVKM. Deletions cut 5 bases from V and 0 bases from J, with 4 bases between. This CDR3 spans 13 amino acids. The CDR3, as DNA: TGTGCCAGCAGTACAACGAACACCGGGGAGCTGTTTTTT. This gives the protein CASSTTNTGELFF.

The chain employs TRBV5-8 and TRBJ2-1; D may correspond to TRBD1 or TRBD2 (6 bases each). Germline V gene sequence: CDR1 SGHTS, CDR2 YDEGEE. The CDR3 is 14 residues long. The V gene lost 4 bases and the J gene lost 6 bases, with 14 bases spanning the gap. In DNA form, the CDR3 reads TGTGCCAGCAGCCCCGGGGGCGGTGGCAATGAGCAGTTCTTC. Its translation is CASSPGGGGNEQFF.

The V call is TRBV5-1, the J call TRBJ1-1; 10 bases are a match to TRBD1. Germline CDR1 and CDR2: SGHRS and YFSETQ. This CDR3 is built from 16 residues. V lost 0 bases to trimming and J lost 5 bases; unmatched junction nucleotides: 7. This CDR3 reads CASSLDGTGEWTEAFF. CDR3 bases: TGCGCCAGCAGCTTGGACGGGACAGGGGAGTGGACTGAAGCTTTCTTT.

This CDR3 reads CASSFDRGYYGYTF. In DNA, the CDR3 is TGTGCCAGCAGTTTTGACAGGGGGTACTATGGCTACACCTTC. The V and J genes are TRBV28 and TRBJ1-2; 9 bases are a match to TRBD1. V lost 3 bases, J lost 3 bases, and 2 bases stayed unmatched. Germline CDR1 and CDR2: MDHEN and SYDVKM. The CDR3 covers 14 residues.

This rearrangement joins TRBV6-1 to TRBJ2-1; either TRBD1 or TRBD2 may fit D (6 bases each). The V gene's germline CDR1 is MNHNS and CDR2 SASEGT. The V and J ends lost 6 bases and 5 bases respectively, with 17 bases between them. This CDR3 is built from 15 residues. The CDR3 loop is CASRIFTGGNNEQFF. In nucleotides, the CDR3 is TGTGCCAGCAGAATTTTCACCGGGGGCAACAATGAGCAGTTCTTC.

This chain connects TRBV2 to TRBJ2-1, with D possibly being TRBD2 (6 bases). Germline V lookup: CDR1 SNHLY, CDR2 FYNNEI. The V end lost 8 bases, the J end lost 9 bases, and 11 bases lay between the germline ends. This CDR3 is built from 11 residues. The CDR3 DNA is TGTGCCAGCGTTGGGCGGGGTGAGCAGTTCTTC. Its translation is CASVGRGEQFF.

This clone was seen once. The CDR3 coding sequence is TGTGCCAGCAGTAGAGCCGGGACTGTACCCTACGAGCAGTACTTC. The encoded protein is CASSRAGTVPYEQYF. This chain connects TRBV6-5 to TRBJ2-7, with D possibly being TRBD2 (6 bases). The ends were cut back, 5 bases at V and 2 bases at J, with 16 bases in the middle. CDR3 length: 15 residues. The germline CDR1 and CDR2 sequences are MNHEY and SVGAGI.

This clone was seen only a few times. The V call is TRBV7-6, the J call TRBJ1-6, with D hard to call. This CDR3 region has 13 residues. Germline CDR1 reads SGHVS; CDR2 reads FNYEAQ. V was cut by 5 bases and J by 9 bases, with 11 bases left in between. The CDR3 sequence is CASSDQGRSPLHF. The CDR3 coding sequence is TGTGCCAGCAGCGACCAAGGGCGTTCACCCCTCCACTTT. The full variable domain, completed using reference TRBV7-6 and TRBJ1-6, is GAGVSQSPRYKVTKRGQDVALRCDPISGHVSLYWYRQALGQGPEFLTYFNYEAQQDKSGLPNDRFSAERPEGSISTLTIQRTEQRDSAMYRCASSDQGRSPLHFGNGTRLTVT.

The chain has TRBV28 and TRBJ2-7, with TRBD1 matching 8 bases. V dropped 6 bases and J dropped 5; count of bases not matched to a gene: 3. The CDR3 length is 12 residues. The germline V gene encodes CDR1 MDHEN and CDR2 SYDVKM. The CDR3 DNA is TGTGCCAGCAGGGACAGGGTCGACGAGCAGTACTTC. Translating gives CASRDRVDEQYF. The full variable domain, rest sourced from reference TRBV28 and TRBJ2-7, is DVKVTQSSRYLVKRTGEKVFLECVQDMDHENMFWYRQDPGLGLRLIYFSYDVKMKEKGDIPEGYSVSREKKERFSLILESASTNQTSMYLCASRDRVDEQYFGPGTRLTVT.

The genes are TRBV5-1 and TRBJ2-5; D perhaps matches TRBD1 (5 bases). The CDR3 has 15 residues. CDR1 is SGHRS and CDR2 is YFSETQ in the germline V gene. With 1 base removed from V and 3 bases from J, the gap between germline ends came to 13 bases. The CDR3 DNA reads as TGCGCCAGCAGCTTGAGTGTCGGACAAGAAGAGACCCAGTACTTC. This gives the protein CASSLSVGQEETQYF.

J is TRBJ1-5 and V is TRBV5-6; TRBD1 aligns across 7 bases. V dropped 1 base and J dropped 3; count of bases not matched to a gene: 10. CDR1 is SGHDT and CDR2 is YYEEEE in the germline V gene. The CDR3 totals 17 residues. DNA for the CDR3: TGTGCCAGCAGCTTGAGCACCGGCAGGGGGGTCAATCAGCCCCAGCATTTT. Protein: CASSLSTGRGVNQPQHF.

A single count supports this clone. This sequence joins TRBV28 and TRBJ2-3; 11 bases are a match to TRBD2. The CDR3 is 15 residues long. Per germline, CDR1 MDHEN and CDR2 SYDVKM. With 10 bases clipped from V and 2 bases from J, the junction kept 8 bases outside the gene matches. Here the CDR3 DNA reads TGTGCCATTAGCGGGGGGGCACCGGACACAGATACGCAGTATTTT. Amino acids: CAISGGAPDTDTQYF. Filled out from reference TRBV28 and TRBJ2-3, the complete variable domain reads DVKVTQSSRYLVKRTGEKVFLECVQDMDHENMFWYRQDPGLGLRLIYFSYDVKMKEKGDIPEGYSVSREKKERFSLILESASTNQTSMYLCAISGGAPDTDTQYFGPGTRLTVL.

This chain joins TRBV19 and TRBJ1-6, with a weak D call TRBD1 (6 bases). The CDR3 contains 16 residues. Trimming stripped 4 bases from V and 8 bases from J, with 18 bases between. CDR1 and CDR2 from the germline V gene are LNHDA and SQIVND (reference sequence). The CDR3: CASSRTRGTMDSPLHF. The CDR3 region has the DNA TGTGCCAGTAGTAGGACCCGGGGGACAATGGATTCACCCCTCCACTTT. Complete variable domain (other parts from reference TRBV19 and TRBJ1-6): DGGITQSPKYLFRKEGQNVTLSCEQNLNHDAMYWYRQDPGQGLRLIYYSQIVNDFQKGDIAEGYSVSREKKESFPLTVTSAQKNPTAFYLCASSRTRGTMDSPLHFGNGTRLTVT.

The chain links TRBV4-1 to TRBJ2-3; D tentatively reads TRBD1 or TRBD2 (6 bases each). V lost 6 bases and J lost 5, with 18 bases in between. The CDR3 runs to 15 residues. The germline V gene encodes CDR1 MGHRA and CDR2 YSYEKL. CDR3 sequence (DNA): TGCGCCAGCAGGAGAGGAGGGGGGTTGGAAGATACGCAGTATTTT. It encodes CASRRGGGLEDTQYF.

CDR3 bases: TGTGCCAGCAGCTTAGCAACTAGCGGTTACGAGCAGTACTTC. It specifies CASSLATSGYEQYF. This chain joins TRBV11-2 and TRBJ2-7, with 8 bases matching TRBD2. CDR1 and CDR2 from the germline V gene are SGHAT and FQNNGV. The CDR3 totals 14 residues. The junction had 3 bases not matched to a gene; V was cut back by 1 base and J by 4 bases. Full variable domain (missing parts from reference TRBV11-2 and TRBJ2-7): EAGVAQSPRYKIIEKRQSVAFWCNPISGHATLYWYQQILGQGPKLLIQFQNNGVVDDSQLPKDRFSAERLKGVDSTLKIQPAKLEDSAVYLCASSLATSGYEQYFGPGTRLTVT.

The rearrangement uses TRBV28 and TRBJ1-5, with no clear D. The length of the CDR3 is 14 residues. V was clipped by 6 bases and J by 1 base, with 10 bases between them. The germline CDR1 and CDR2 sequences are MDHEN and SYDVKM. This chain's CDR3 is CASSFPLSNQPQHF. CDR3 sequence (DNA): TGTGCCAGCAGCTTCCCATTGAGCAATCAGCCCCAGCATTTT.

This rearrangement joins TRBV5-6 to TRBJ1-3; D is ambiguous. V was cut by 0 bases and J by 2 bases, with 3 bases left in between. The CDR3 runs to 13 residues. Germline V gene data show CDR1 as SGHDT and CDR2 as YYEEEE. The CDR3 DNA sequence: TGTGCCAGCAGCTTGGAACCTGGAAACACCATATATTTT. Its protein is CASSLEPGNTIYF.

The chain carries TRBV11-2 and TRBJ1-4; D unresolved. V lost 2 bases and J 4 bases, leaving 11 bases between the germline ends. CDR3 size: 15 residues. The V gene's germline CDR1 is SGHAT and CDR2 FQNNGV. The CDR3: CASSLRVWGNEKLFF. The CDR3 coding sequence is TGTGCCAGCAGCTTAAGGGTTTGGGGTAATGAAAAACTGTTTTTT.

The genes are TRBV5-1 and TRBJ2-3, with D perhaps being TRBD1 or TRBD2 (5 bases each). The length of the CDR3 is 16 residues. CDR1 and CDR2 (germline): SGHRS, YFSETQ. Trimming shortened V by 0 bases and J by 1 base, and 12 bases separated the two germline ends. The CDR3 bases are TGCGCCAGCAGCTTGGAAGCAGGGACGGGCACAGATACGCAGTATTTT. It codes for CASSLEAGTGTDTQYF. The whole variable domain, remainder taken from reference TRBV5-1 and TRBJ2-3, is KAGVTQTPRYLIKTRGQQVTLSCSPISGHRSVSWYQQTPGQGLQFLFEYFSETQRNKGNFPGRFSGRQFSNSRSEMNVSTLELGDSALYLCASSLEAGTGTDTQYFGPGTRLTVL.

This chain uses TRBV11-3 with TRBJ2-2, with 8 bases lining up with TRBD2. From germline, CDR1 is SGHNT and CDR2 YENEEA. The CDR3 has 17 amino acids. J lost 4 bases, V lost 0 bases, and 7 bases had no gene match. CDR3 region: CASSLDAGGEATGELFF. The CDR3 nucleotides are TGTGCCAGCAGCTTAGATGCGGGGGGCGAAGCCACCGGGGAGCTGTTTTTT.

This chain links TRBV5-4 with TRBJ2-5, with TRBD1 identical over 9 bases. Germline lookup yields CDR1 SGHNT and CDR2 YYREEE (reference sequence). CDR3 length: 15 residues. With V trimmed by 4 bases and J by 1 base, 5 bases remained unmatched. Here the CDR3 reads CASSQNRGPQETQYF. For the CDR3, the DNA is TGTGCCAGCAGCCAGAACAGGGGGCCCCAAGAGACCCAGTACTTC.

The V call is TRBV29-1, the J call TRBJ2-5; D possibly matches TRBD1 or TRBD2 (6 bases each). The CDR3 totals 15 residues. The germline gives CDR1 SQVTM, CDR2 ANQGSEA. V was shortened by 3 bases and J by 2 bases, with 16 bases between the two germline ends. CDR3 sequence: CSVDPSRGRQETQYF. CDR3 DNA: TGCAGCGTTGACCCCTCCCGGGGGCGACAAGAGACCCAGTACTTC.

The J gene is TRBJ1-1, the V gene TRBV25-1, with D tentatively TRBD1 (6 bases). CDR1 and CDR2 (germline): MGHDK, SYGVNS. Deletions cut 2 bases from V and 4 bases from J, with 11 bases between. The CDR3 covers 14 residues. The CDR3 coding sequence is TGTGCCAGCAGTGAAACGGGGGGGCCCACTGAAGCTTTCTTT. Protein: CASSETGGPTEAFF.

The J gene is TRBJ1-2, the V gene TRBV9; 7 bases match TRBD1. The CDR3 contains 14 residues. V trimming: 4 bases; J trimming: 4 bases; junction bases outside the gene matches: 7. The germline CDR1 and CDR2 sequences are SGDLS and YYNGEE. The chain's CDR3 is CASSLDRNSYGYTF. CDR3 bases: TGTGCCAGCAGCCTGGACAGGAATTCCTATGGCTACACCTTC.

This rearrangement joins TRBV27 to TRBJ2-1, with 8 bases matching TRBD2. V shed 8 bases and J 5 bases; nucleotides not matched to a gene: 5. The V gene's germline CDR1 is MNHEY and CDR2 SMNVEV (reference sequence). This CDR3 is 13 amino acids long. The CDR3 spells CASAGGGHNEQFF. CDR3 bases: TGTGCCAGCGCCGGCGGGGGGCACAATGAGCAGTTCTTC.

The V and J genes are TRBV10-3 and TRBJ2-7; maybe TRBD2 (6 bases). V shed 10 bases and J shed 5 bases, with 21 bases lying between them. Germline values: CDR1 ENHRY, CDR2 SYGVKD. The CDR3 is made up of 14 amino acids. The CDR3 region has the DNA TGTGCCACCACAAGCGGGCTAGGTGACCACGAGCAGTACTTC. Residues: CATTSGLGDHEQYF.

This clone has just a few counts. The V call is TRBV19, the J call TRBJ1-4; D possibly corresponds to TRBD1 (6 bases). Germline V gene lookup returns CDR1 LNHDA and CDR2 SQIVND (reference sequence). This CDR3 is 15 amino acids long. V lost 5 bases and J lost 7, with 17 bases in between. The CDR3 here is CASSPQGTGGEKLFF. The CDR3 DNA reads TGTGCCAGTAGTCCACAGGGAACCGGGGGTGAAAAACTGTTTTTT.